This entry lists 8 T cell receptor beta chains sequenced from one sample in a study of blood T cells in healthy people across ages. Together with a sample-barcoded 5' primer, a J-beta primer mix was included in a second PCR lasting roughly 6 to 12 cycles. TCRdb called the 5' RACE reads again in MiXCR, with one record for every CDR3 protein. The sample carries almost 550,000 distinct CDR3 sequences, around 24% recorded once. The data were also submitted as part of a second study, on T cells of mothers and their children.

Material for sequencing was blood. These receptor sequences come from a boy between 10 and 17 years old in good health.

V and J are TRBV7-2 and TRBJ2-5, with 9 bases lining up with TRBD1. The trim removed 5 bases at V and 5 bases at J, leaving 12 bases unmatched. There are 16 residues in the CDR3. CDR1 SGHTA and CDR2 FQGNSA come from the germline V gene. CDR3 loop: CASSLHTGGFGETQYF. In nucleotides, the CDR3 is TGTGCCAGCAGCCTCCATACAGGGGGCTTCGGTGAGACCCAGTACTTC.

This chain links TRBV29-1 with TRBJ2-7, with D uncertain. Germline V gives CDR1 SQVTM, CDR2 ANQGSEA. Trimming removed 6 bases from V and 0 bases from J, with 15 bases in between. This CDR3 region has 14 residues. The CDR3 region has the DNA TGCAGCGTAGCCACCAGACATGCCTCCTACGAGCAGTACTTC. This translates into CSVATRHASYEQYF.

CDR3 amino acids: CASWDNGWAFF. The CDR3 region has the DNA TGTGCCAGCTGGGACAACGGGTGGGCTTTCTTT. The J gene is TRBJ1-1, the V gene TRBV28, with TRBD1 as a possible D gene (6 bases). From germline, CDR1 is MDHEN and CDR2 SYDVKM. The CDR3 covers 11 residues. The ends were cut back, 8 bases at V and 11 bases at J, with 15 bases in the middle.

This sequence joins TRBV12-3 or TRBV12-4 and TRBJ1-5; D remains unclear. This CDR3 is built from 16 residues. V lost 5 bases and J lost 5, with 19 bases in between. The CDR3 sequence: CASSPSQKSRDQPQHF. The CDR3 DNA is TGTGCCAGCAGTCCGTCCCAGAAATCAAGGGATCAGCCCCAGCATTTT.

The CDR3 loop reads CASGESGGGQYSNQPQHF. CDR3 coding DNA: TGTGCCAGCGGCGAGTCAGGGGGCGGCCAATATAGCAATCAGCCCCAGCATTTT. This chain connects TRBV7-2 to TRBJ1-5; 8 bases match TRBD1. V trimming: 8 bases; J trimming: 0 bases; junction bases outside the gene matches: 15. The CDR3 has 18 residues. Germline-derived CDR1 and CDR2 are SGHTA and FQGNSA.

This clonotype appeared many times. The chain has TRBV20-1 and TRBJ1-6, with D unclear. Per the germline V gene, CDR1 is DFQATT and CDR2 is SNEGSKA (reference sequence). With 3 bases removed from V and 7 bases from J, the gap between germline ends came to 10 bases. The CDR3 has 13 amino acids. In nucleotides, the CDR3 is TGCAGTGCTAGGAAAAGCCAAAATTCACCCCTCCACTTT. Translation gives CSARKSQNSPLHF.

The V gene is TRBV29-1, the J gene TRBJ2-7; a weak D match, TRBD2 (5 bases). Germline V gene sequence: CDR1 SQVTM, CDR2 ANQGSEA. V shed 0 bases and J shed 6 bases, with 15 bases lying between them. The CDR3 spans 14 residues. CDR3 nucleotide sequence: TGCAGCGTTGAAGATCGAGGGTTGGGGAGCGAGCAGTACTTC. Residues: CSVEDRGLGSEQYF.

This clonotype was observed a handful of times. The chain couples TRBV7-2 to TRBJ1-2, with no clear D. Germline CDR1 is SGHTA and CDR2 is FQGNSA. This CDR3 region has 14 residues. Trimming pared 1 base from V and 3 bases from J, leaving 9 bases between. The CDR3 bases are TGTGCCAGCAGCTTAGAGGTGGCGTACTATGGCTACACCTTC. It encodes CASSLEVAYYGYTF.